The 4 T cell receptor beta chains reported below all come from one sample, sequenced in a study of human T cells and chemical hapten exposure. Using its own MiXCR run on the RACE reads, TCRdb lists one record per CDR3 protein. Of fewer than 400,000 distinct CDR3 sequences listed, approximately 6.3% are singletons. The time point is: patch test 1, 2 weeks after DPC sensitization. As for treatment: therapeutic diphenylcyclopropenone sensitization with weekly scalp DPC. The source was whole blood, collected in connection with sensitization to the hapten diphenylcyclopropenone (DPC). These receptors were collected from a woman aged 18-30 years with alopecia areata. Some clones in this sample may be carry-over from other donors' samples.

This clonotype was counted at least ten times. The chain employs TRBV11-1 and TRBJ2-5; 7 nucleotides line up with TRBD1. The CDR3 totals 15 residues. CDR1 is SGHAT, CDR2 FQDESV, per germline (reference sequence). V lost 4 bases, J lost 0 bases, and 5 bases stayed unmatched. The CDR3 protein is CASSSVDRNQETQYF. The CDR3 bases are TGTGCCAGCAGCTCAGTGGACAGGAACCAAGAGACCCAGTACTTC. Based on the CDR3 plus reference TRBV11-1 and TRBJ2-5, the full variable domain is EAEVAQSPRYKITEKSQAVAFWCDPISGHATLYWYRQILGQGPELLVQFQDESVVDDSQLPKDRFSAERLKGVDSTLKIQPAELGDSAMYLCASSSVDRNQETQYFGPGTRLLVL.

This clonotype was counted ten times or more. In nucleotides, the CDR3 is TGTGCCAGTAGTATCGCCCAAAGCTCCTACGAGCAGTACTTC. Protein product: CASSIAQSSYEQYF. This chain links TRBV19 with TRBJ2-7; no firm D call. This CDR3 is 14 amino acids long. Deletions cut 3 bases from V and 0 bases from J, with 9 bases between. Germline CDR1 is LNHDA and CDR2 is SQIVND (reference sequence).

This clonotype has a count of ten or more. The chain is built from TRBV2 and TRBJ2-3; D possibly corresponds to TRBD2 (6 bases). Germline loops: CDR1 SNHLY, CDR2 FYNNEI. The V and J ends lost 3 bases and 0 bases respectively, with 10 bases between them. The CDR3 length is 15 residues. For the CDR3, the DNA is TGTGCCAGCAGTGAGGGGGGAGCTAGCACAGATACGCAGTATTTT. Translating it yields CASSEGGASTDTQYF. Full variable domain (rest looked up from reference TRBV2 and TRBJ2-3): EPEVTQTPSHQVTQMGQEVILRCVPISNHLYFYWYRQILGQKVEFLVSFYNNEISEKSEIFDDQFSVERPDGSNFTLKIRSTKLEDSAMYFCASSEGGASTDTQYFGPGTRLTVL.

This rearrangement joins TRBV6-6 to TRBJ1-6, with 8 bases fitting TRBD1. V trimming: 2 bases; J trimming: 7 bases; junction bases outside the gene matches: 1. The CDR3 has 14 amino acids. Germline loops: CDR1 MNHNY, CDR2 SVGAGI (reference sequence). This CDR3 reads CASSYQGANSPLHF. CDR3 nucleotide sequence: TGTGCCAGCAGTTACCAGGGGGCGAATTCACCCCTCCACTTT.